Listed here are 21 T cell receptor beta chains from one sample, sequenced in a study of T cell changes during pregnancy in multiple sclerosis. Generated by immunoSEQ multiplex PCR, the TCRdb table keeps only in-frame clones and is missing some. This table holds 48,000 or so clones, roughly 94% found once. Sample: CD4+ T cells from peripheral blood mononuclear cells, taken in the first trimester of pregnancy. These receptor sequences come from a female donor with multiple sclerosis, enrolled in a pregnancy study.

The DNA of the CDR3 is TGTGCTAGTGGTTTGGTCCTACGGGGGGAAGGGACCCAGTACTTC. Protein sequence: CASGLVLRGEGTQYF. The chain carries TRBV12-5 and TRBJ2-5; 7 bases line up with TRBD2. This CDR3 has 15 residues. J lost 7 bases, V lost 0 bases, and 8 bases had no gene match. The V gene's germline CDR1 is LGHNT and CDR2 FRNRAP.

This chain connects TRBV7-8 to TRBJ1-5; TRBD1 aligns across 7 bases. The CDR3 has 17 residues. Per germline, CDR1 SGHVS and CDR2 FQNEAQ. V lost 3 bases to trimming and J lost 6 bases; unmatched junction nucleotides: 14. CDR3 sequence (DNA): TGTGCCAGCAGCTTGGCTTTACAGGGGTACAGTTTTCAGCCCCAGCATTTT. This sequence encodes CASSLALQGYSFQPQHF.

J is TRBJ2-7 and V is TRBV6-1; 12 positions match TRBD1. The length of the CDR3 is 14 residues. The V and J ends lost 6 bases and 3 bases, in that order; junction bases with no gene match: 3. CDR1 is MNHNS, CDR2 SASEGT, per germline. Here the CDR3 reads CASRGTGGNYEQYF. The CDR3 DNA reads TGTGCCAGCAGGGGGACAGGGGGCAACTACGAGCAGTACTTC.

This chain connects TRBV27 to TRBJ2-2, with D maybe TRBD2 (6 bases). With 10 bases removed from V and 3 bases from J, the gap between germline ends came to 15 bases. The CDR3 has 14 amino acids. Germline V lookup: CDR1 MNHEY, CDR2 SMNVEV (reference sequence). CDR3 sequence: CATRAWGDTGELFF. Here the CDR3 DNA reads TGTGCCACCCGGGCGTGGGGGGACACCGGGGAGCTGTTTTTT.

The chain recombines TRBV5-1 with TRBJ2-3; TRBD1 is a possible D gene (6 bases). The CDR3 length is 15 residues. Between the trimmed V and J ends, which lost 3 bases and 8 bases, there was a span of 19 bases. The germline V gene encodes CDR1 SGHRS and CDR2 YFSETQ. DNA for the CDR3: TGCGCCAGCAGCTATCAGGGGACCGAGTCGAGTACGCAGTATTTT. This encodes CASSYQGTESSTQYF.

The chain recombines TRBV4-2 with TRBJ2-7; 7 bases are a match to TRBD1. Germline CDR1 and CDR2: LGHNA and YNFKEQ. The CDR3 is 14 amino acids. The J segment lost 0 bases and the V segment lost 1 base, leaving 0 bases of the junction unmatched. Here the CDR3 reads CASSQGDSSYEQYF. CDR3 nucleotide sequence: TGTGCCAGCAGCCAAGGGGACAGCTCCTACGAGCAGTACTTC.

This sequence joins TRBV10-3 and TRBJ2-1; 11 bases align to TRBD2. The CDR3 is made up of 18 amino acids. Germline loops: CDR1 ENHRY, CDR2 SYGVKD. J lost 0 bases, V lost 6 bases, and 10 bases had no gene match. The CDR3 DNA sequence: TGTGCCATCAGGGGCCCTACTAGCGGGGGAGGCTCCTACAATGAGCAGTTCTTC. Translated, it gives CAIRGPTSGGGSYNEQFF.

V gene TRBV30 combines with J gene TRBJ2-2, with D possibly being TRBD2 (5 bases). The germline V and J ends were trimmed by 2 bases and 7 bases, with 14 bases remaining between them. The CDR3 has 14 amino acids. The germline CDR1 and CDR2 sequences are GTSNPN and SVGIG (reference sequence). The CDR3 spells CAWSFSLAIGELFF. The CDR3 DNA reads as TGTGCCTGGAGTTTTTCTCTAGCCATCGGGGAGCTGTTTTTT.

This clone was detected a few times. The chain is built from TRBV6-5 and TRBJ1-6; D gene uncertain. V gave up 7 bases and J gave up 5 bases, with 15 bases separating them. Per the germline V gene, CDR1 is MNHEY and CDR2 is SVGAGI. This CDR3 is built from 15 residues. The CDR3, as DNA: TGTGCCAGCACCCTTTGGACGGGAGATAATTCACCCCTCCACTTT. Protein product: CASTLWTGDNSPLHF.

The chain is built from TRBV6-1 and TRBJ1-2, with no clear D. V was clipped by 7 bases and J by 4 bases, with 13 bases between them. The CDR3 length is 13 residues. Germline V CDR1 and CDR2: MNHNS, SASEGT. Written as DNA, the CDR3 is TGTGCCAGCACCCCATGGACTGGCTATGGCTACACCTTC. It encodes CASTPWTGYGYTF.

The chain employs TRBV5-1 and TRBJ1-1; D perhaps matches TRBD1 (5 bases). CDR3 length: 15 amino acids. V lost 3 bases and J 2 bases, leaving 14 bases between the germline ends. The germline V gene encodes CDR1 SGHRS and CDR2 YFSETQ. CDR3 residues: CASSWAGGVNTEAFF. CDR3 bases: TGCGCCAGCAGCTGGGCGGGGGGGGTCAACACTGAAGCTTTCTTT.

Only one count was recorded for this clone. The CDR3 sequence: CASSPPRLAGFDTQYF. DNA of the CDR3: TGTGCCAGCAGCCCCCCCAGACTAGCTGGGTTTGATACGCAGTATTTT. The rearrangement joins TRBV13 to TRBJ2-3, with 7 bases that match TRBD2. The CDR3 spans 16 residues. Trimming removed 5 bases from V and 6 bases from J; junction bases left unmatched: 14. Germline V gene data show CDR1 as PRHDT and CDR2 as FYEKMQ (reference sequence).

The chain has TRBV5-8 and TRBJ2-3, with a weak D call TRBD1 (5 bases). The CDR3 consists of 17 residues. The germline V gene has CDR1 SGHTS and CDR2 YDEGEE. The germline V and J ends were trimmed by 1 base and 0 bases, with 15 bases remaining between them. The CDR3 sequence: CASSLKPRTTSTDTQYF. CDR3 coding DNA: TGTGCCAGCAGCTTGAAGCCCCGGACAACTAGCACAGATACGCAGTATTTT.

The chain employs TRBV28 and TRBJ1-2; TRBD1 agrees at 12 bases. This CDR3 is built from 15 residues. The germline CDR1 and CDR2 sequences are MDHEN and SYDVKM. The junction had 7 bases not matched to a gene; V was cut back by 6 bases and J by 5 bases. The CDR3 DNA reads TGTGCCAGCAGCCCCGCGGGACAGGGGGCTTATGGCTACACCTTC. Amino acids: CASSPAGQGAYGYTF.

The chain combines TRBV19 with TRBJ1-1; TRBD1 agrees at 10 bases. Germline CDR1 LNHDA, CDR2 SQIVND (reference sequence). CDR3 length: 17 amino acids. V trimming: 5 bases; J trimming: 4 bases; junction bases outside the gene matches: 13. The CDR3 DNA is TGTGCCAGTAGTTTCTGGACAGGGGGGAAACGTGGCACTGAAGCTTTCTTT. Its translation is CASSFWTGGKRGTEAFF. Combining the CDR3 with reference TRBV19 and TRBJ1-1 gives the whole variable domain DGGITQSPKYLFRKEGQNVTLSCEQNLNHDAMYWYRQDPGQGLRLIYYSQIVNDFQKGDIAEGYSVSREKKESFPLTVTSAQKNPTAFYLCASSFWTGGKRGTEAFFGQGTRLTVV.

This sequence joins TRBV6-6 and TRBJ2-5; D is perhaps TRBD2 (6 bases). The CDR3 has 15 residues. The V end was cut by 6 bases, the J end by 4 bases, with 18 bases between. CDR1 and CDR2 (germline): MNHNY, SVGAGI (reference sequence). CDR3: CASSGLSGSRETQYF. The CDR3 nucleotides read TGTGCCAGCAGCGGACTAAGCGGGTCCAGAGAGACCCAGTACTTC.

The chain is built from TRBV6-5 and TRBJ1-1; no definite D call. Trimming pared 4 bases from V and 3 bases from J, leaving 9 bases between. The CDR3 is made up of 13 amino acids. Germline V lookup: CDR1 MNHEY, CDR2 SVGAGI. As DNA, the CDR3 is TGTGCCAGCAGTTTATTCCGGGACACTGAAGCTTTCTTT. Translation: CASSLFRDTEAFF.

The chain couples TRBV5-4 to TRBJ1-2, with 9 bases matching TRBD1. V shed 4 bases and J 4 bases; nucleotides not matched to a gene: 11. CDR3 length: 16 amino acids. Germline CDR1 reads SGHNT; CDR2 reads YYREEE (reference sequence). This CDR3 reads CASSPQLGQGSYGYTF. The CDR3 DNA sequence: TGTGCCAGCAGCCCCCAGTTGGGACAGGGATCCTATGGCTACACCTTC.

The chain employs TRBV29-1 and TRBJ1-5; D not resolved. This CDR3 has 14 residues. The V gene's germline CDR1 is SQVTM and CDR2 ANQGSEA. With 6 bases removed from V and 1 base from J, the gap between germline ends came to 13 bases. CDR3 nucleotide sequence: TGCAGCGTCGCGGAAGGCCTCAGCAATCAGCCCCAGCATTTT. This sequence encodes CSVAEGLSNQPQHF.

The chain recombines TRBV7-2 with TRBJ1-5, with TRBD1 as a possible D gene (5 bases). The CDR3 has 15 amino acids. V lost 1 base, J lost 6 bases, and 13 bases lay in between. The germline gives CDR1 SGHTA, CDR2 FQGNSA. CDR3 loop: CASSLGEGGTQPQHF. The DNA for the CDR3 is TGTGCCAGCAGCTTAGGGGAGGGAGGGACTCAGCCCCAGCATTTT. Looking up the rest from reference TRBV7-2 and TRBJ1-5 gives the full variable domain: GAGVSQSPSNKVTEKGKDVELRCDPISGHTALYWYRQSLGQGLEFLIYFQGNSAPDKSGLPSDRFSAERTGGSVSTLTIQRTQQEDSAVYLCASSLGEGGTQPQHFGDGTRLSIL.

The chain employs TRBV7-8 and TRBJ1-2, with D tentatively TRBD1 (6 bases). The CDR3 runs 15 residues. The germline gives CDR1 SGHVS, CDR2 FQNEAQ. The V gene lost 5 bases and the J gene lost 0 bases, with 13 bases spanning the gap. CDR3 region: CASSRNRVSNYGYTF. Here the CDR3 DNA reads TGTGCCAGCAGCCGCAACAGGGTCTCTAACTATGGCTACACCTTC.